The rows below give T cell receptor beta chains drawn from one sample of a study of blood T cell repertoires in COVID-19. TCRdb's table, derived via immunoSEQ multiplex PCR, lists solely in-frame clones and lacks some. The sample holds 250,000 to 350,000 clones, around 86% seen once. The material sequenced was peripheral blood. These receptors were collected from a woman in her forties who had recovered from COVID-19. Each CDR3 is given with its conserved first and last residue. A D gene is named only where the DNA matches it firmly. Clone size, where shown, is once, few, many, or a class for clones that have expanded.

DNA: TGCGCCAGCAGCCAGGTCGGTTCCTACGAGCAGTACTTC
CDR3: CASSQVGSYEQYF
D: NA
J: TRBJ2-7
V: TRBV4-1
size: NA

DNA: TGTGCCAGCAGAAAGACTAGCGGGATTTCTGCCAATGAGCAGTTCTTC
CDR3: CASRKTSGISANEQFF
D: TRBD2
J: TRBJ2-1
V: TRBV27
size: NA

DNA: TGTGCCAGCAGTTTGTCTACCACAGATACGCAGTATTTT
CDR3: CASSLSTTDTQYF
D: NA
J: TRBJ2-3
V: TRBV12-3/TRBV12-4
size: once

DNA: TGTGCCTGGAGTGTACTTTACAATGAGCAGTTCTTC
CDR3: CAWSVLYNEQFF
D: NA
J: TRBJ2-1
V: TRBV30
size: NA

DNA: TGTGCCAGCAGTCCGCCGGGACAAGTAGTGCAGTTCTTC
CDR3: CASSPPGQVVQFF
D: NA
J: TRBJ2-1
V: TRBV6-5
size: once

DNA: TGTGCCAGCAGCTTATCGGGATTCGCTGAAGCTTTCTTT
CDR3: CASSLSGFAEAFF
D: NA
J: TRBJ1-1
V: TRBV7-3
size: NA

DNA: TGCGCCAGCAGCACCGGACTAGCGCAAGAGACCCAGTACTTC
CDR3: CASSTGLAQETQYF
D: TRBD2
J: TRBJ2-5
V: TRBV5-1
size: NA

DNA: TGTGCCAGCGGCGGTCTAGCCAAAAACATTCAGTACTTC
CDR3: CASGGLAKNIQYF
D: NA
J: TRBJ2-4
V: TRBV2
size: NA

DNA: TGTGCCTGGAGTACGAGCGGCAGCACCGGGGAGCTGTTTTTT
CDR3: CAWSTSGSTGELFF
D: NA
J: TRBJ2-2
V: TRBV30
size: NA

DNA: TGTGCCAGCAGCTTTAGTAGAACTGAGACCCAGTACTTC
CDR3: CASSFSRTETQYF
D: NA
J: TRBJ2-5
V: TRBV7-3
size: NA

DNA: TGTGCCAGCAGTAAGGGGAGCGGGAGCTGGAATGAGCAGTTCTTC
CDR3: CASSKGSGSWNEQFF
D: TRBD2
J: TRBJ2-1
V: TRBV6-5
size: NA

DNA: TGTGCCAGCAGCTTAATCGCGGGAGGGCATGGTGAGCAGTTCTTC
CDR3: CASSLIAGGHGEQFF
D: TRBD2
J: TRBJ2-1
V: TRBV7-3
size: few

DNA: TGTGCCAGCAGTTACTCCACCCTAGCGGGAGGCGAGGGGGGAGGTAATGTTGAGCAGTTCTTC
CDR3: CASSYSTLAGGEGGGNVEQFF
D: TRBD2
J: TRBJ2-1
V: TRBV6-2/TRBV6-3
size: NA

DNA: TGTGCCAGCAGTGAGAGGCTAGCGGGAGGGAATGAGCAGTTCTTC
CDR3: CASSERLAGGNEQFF
D: TRBD2
J: TRBJ2-1
V: TRBV2
size: NA

DNA: TGTGCCAGCAGTTACAGGCAGGGGCTTGATGAAAAACTGTTTTTT
CDR3: CASSYRQGLDEKLFF
D: NA
J: TRBJ1-4
V: TRBV6-5
size: NA

DNA: TGTGCCAGCAGTTCGGGGACTGGAAACACCATATATTTT
CDR3: CASSSGTGNTIYF
D: NA
J: TRBJ1-3
V: TRBV28
size: NA

DNA: TGTGCCAGCAGTGAACTTAGAAGCACAGATACGCAGTATTTT
CDR3: CASSELRSTDTQYF
D: NA
J: TRBJ2-3
V: TRBV2
size: NA

DNA: TGTGCCAGCATGGGGCGCAGGGTAACCTACGAGCAGTACTTC
CDR3: CASMGRRVTYEQYF
D: NA
J: TRBJ2-7
V: TRBV2
size: few

DNA: TGTGCCAGCAGTGAAGTCAAACTGGCAACCAGGGACAATGAGCAGTTCTTC
CDR3: CASSEVKLATRDNEQFF
D: NA
J: TRBJ2-1
V: TRBV2
size: NA

DNA: TGTGCCGCCTTGGGGGGGCCCAACACCGGGGAGCTGTTTTTT
CDR3: CAALGGPNTGELFF
D: NA
J: TRBJ2-2
V: TRBV10-3
size: NA

DNA: TGCGCCAGCAGCTTACCGACAGGGATGGGACAAGAGACCCAGTACTTC
CDR3: CASSLPTGMGQETQYF
D: TRBD1
J: TRBJ2-5
V: TRBV5-1
size: NA

DNA: TGTGCCAGCAGTTTGAGGGTACCCGACACTGACCAGTTCTTC
CDR3: CASSLRVPDTDQFF
D: NA
J: TRBJ2-1
V: TRBV28
size: NA

DNA: TGCGCCAGCAGCCAACCCGGGACAGGGAACTACGAGCAGTACTTC
CDR3: CASSQPGTGNYEQYF
D: TRBD1
J: TRBJ2-7
V: TRBV4-1
size: few

DNA: TGCGCCAGCAGCTCGGAGGTCTCCGGAAACACCATATATTTT
CDR3: CASSSEVSGNTIYF
D: NA
J: TRBJ1-3
V: TRBV5-1
size: NA

DNA: TGTGCCAGCATTGGGACTAGCGGGCAGAGCTCCTACAATGAGCAGTTCTTC
CDR3: CASIGTSGQSSYNEQFF
D: TRBD2
J: TRBJ2-1
V: TRBV2
size: few

DNA: TGTGCCATCAGTGCTTTTACAGGGGCTGAGGGGAACACCATATATTTT
CDR3: CAISAFTGAEGNTIYF
D: TRBD1
J: TRBJ1-3
V: TRBV10-3
size: NA

DNA: TGTGCCAGCAGTGGCCGAGGCTCAAGGGGCTATGGCTACACCTTC
CDR3: CASSGRGSRGYGYTF
D: NA
J: TRBJ1-2
V: TRBV25-1
size: NA

DNA: TGTGCCAGCAGCTTATATCAGGGAAGGTGGCCCCAGCATTTT
CDR3: CASSLYQGRWPQHF
D: NA
J: TRBJ1-5
V: TRBV7-2
size: NA

DNA: TGCGCCAGCAGCTGGCGCCCCCGGGACACAGCTACCGTGAACACTGAAGCTTTCTTT
CDR3: CASSWRPRDTATVNTEAFF
D: NA
J: TRBJ1-1
V: TRBV5-1
size: NA

DNA: TGTGCCAGCAGTTCCGACATGGTCCAAGAGACCCAGTACTTC
CDR3: CASSSDMVQETQYF
D: NA
J: TRBJ2-5
V: TRBV6-5
size: NA

DNA: TGTGCCAGCACCGGGACAGGGGGGACTAATGAAAAACTGTTTTTT
CDR3: CASTGTGGTNEKLFF
D: TRBD1
J: TRBJ1-4
V: TRBV6-5
size: NA

DNA: TGTGCCAGCAGCCAAGGTATACTAGTTGGTGGGCAGTTCTTC
CDR3: CASSQGILVGGQFF
D: NA
J: TRBJ2-1
V: TRBV3-1/TRBV3-2
size: NA

DNA: TGTGCCAGTAGTATCCTAGAGGGCGATCAGCCCCAGCATTTT
CDR3: CASSILEGDQPQHF
D: NA
J: TRBJ1-5
V: TRBV19
size: once

DNA: TGTGCCAGCAGCCCCGACAGTGCTAGCGGGAGTTGGGGCACCGGGGAGCTGTTTTTT
CDR3: CASSPDSASGSWGTGELFF
D: TRBD2
J: TRBJ2-2
V: TRBV11-3
size: NA

DNA: TGCGCCAGCAGCCCCCGGTCTGAGCAGTTCTTC
CDR3: CASSPRSEQFF
D: NA
J: TRBJ2-1
V: TRBV23-1
size: NA

DNA: TGCGCCAGCAGCTTGTTGCCGGGGCTAGCGGGCACAGATACGCAGTATTTT
CDR3: CASSLLPGLAGTDTQYF
D: TRBD2
J: TRBJ2-3
V: TRBV5-1
size: NA

DNA: TGTGCCAGCAGCCCCGGGGTCGGGGGACAGGGTTTCTACGAGCAGTACTTC
CDR3: CASSPGVGGQGFYEQYF
D: TRBD1
J: TRBJ2-7
V: TRBV9
size: NA

DNA: TGTGCCAGCAGCCCAGGGGGGCCCTACGAGCAGTACTTC
CDR3: CASSPGGPYEQYF
D: NA
J: TRBJ2-7
V: TRBV27
size: NA

DNA: TGTGCCAGCAAAAGACTAGACAATGAGCAGTTCTTC
CDR3: CASKRLDNEQFF
D: NA
J: TRBJ2-1
V: TRBV2
size: NA

DNA: TGTGCCAGCAGTTTAGGAACACACAGGGGAGCAACTAATGAAAAACTGTTTTTT
CDR3: CASSLGTHRGATNEKLFF
D: TRBD1
J: TRBJ1-4
V: TRBV27
size: NA

DNA: TGTGCCAGCAGCGCCCCACTAGCGGGAGGGTGGAATGAGCAGTTCTTC
CDR3: CASSAPLAGGWNEQFF
D: TRBD2
J: TRBJ2-1
V: TRBV11-3
size: once

DNA: TGTGCCAGCAGCCCCGCGGGGACCGAGGATCAAGATACGCAGTATTTT
CDR3: CASSPAGTEDQDTQYF
D: NA
J: TRBJ2-3
V: TRBV11-3
size: NA

DNA: TGTGCCAGCAGCTTAGTCCCTAGCGGGGCCCAAGAGACCCAGTACTTC
CDR3: CASSLVPSGAQETQYF
D: TRBD2
J: TRBJ2-5
V: TRBV7-9
size: NA

DNA: TGTGCCAGCACTAGCGGGAACAGTTACGAGCAGTACTTC
CDR3: CASTSGNSYEQYF
D: TRBD2
J: TRBJ2-7
V: TRBV2
size: NA